Below, 31 T cell receptor beta chains from the same sample are listed, as sequenced in a study of blood T cell repertoires in COVID-19. Sequencing used immunoSEQ multiplex PCR; TCRdb keeps in-frame clones, though not all of them. The data show approximately 300,000 clones, roughly nine tenths seen once. Sample: PBMCs or T cells enriched from blood (not recorded which). These receptor sequences come from a man between 60 and 70 years old who had recovered from COVID-19.

This clone has more than one count but fewer than ten. The rearrangement joins TRBV4-1 to TRBJ1-2, with 8 nucleotides matching TRBD1. Germline CDR1 and CDR2: MGHRA and YSYEKL. The CDR3 has 16 amino acids. V dropped 4 bases and J dropped 5; count of bases not matched to a gene: 12. For the CDR3, the DNA is TGCGCCAGCAGCCCGATTCCGCAGGGGGCAAGGTATGGCTACACCTTC. It specifies CASSPIPQGARYGYTF.

This clone appeared a few times. The chain uses TRBV7-6 and TRBJ2-5; TRBD2 matches 13 bases. The V gene's germline CDR1 is SGHVS and CDR2 FNYEAQ. The CDR3 has 16 amino acids. The V segment lost 5 bases and the J segment 4 bases; nucleotides outside the gene matches: 7. CDR3 nucleotides: TGTGCCAGCAGCCCCCGACTAGCGGGAGGAGGAGAGACCCAGTACTTC. Its translation is CASSPRLAGGGETQYF. Looking up the rest from reference TRBV7-6 and TRBJ2-5 gives the full variable domain: GAGVSQSPRYKVTKRGQDVALRCDPISGHVSLYWYRQALGQGPEFLTYFNYEAQQDKSGLPNDRFSAERPEGSISTLTIQRTEQRDSAMYRCASSPRLAGGGETQYFGPGTRLLVL.

The chain links TRBV27 to TRBJ1-6, with TRBD1 identical over 7 bases. The germline V gene encodes CDR1 MNHEY and CDR2 SMNVEV (reference sequence). J lost 6 bases, V lost 7 bases, and 12 bases had no gene match. The CDR3 runs 16 residues. The CDR3 spells CASTLIGAGGNSPLHF. CDR3 bases: TGTGCCAGCACCCTTATCGGTGCAGGGGGTAATTCACCCCTCCACTTT.

The chain couples TRBV18 to TRBJ2-1, with 7 bases fitting TRBD1. Germline CDR1 and CDR2: KGHSH and LQKENI. J gave up 9 bases and V 0 bases, and 5 bases lay outside the gene matches. The CDR3 totals 14 residues. CDR3 amino acids: CASSPPGQKFEQFF. In nucleotides, the CDR3 is TGTGCCAGCTCACCACCGGGACAGAAGTTTGAGCAGTTCTTC.

This clone was counted a single time. This chain links TRBV24-1 with TRBJ2-1; TRBD1 matches at 10 bases. Unmatched junction bases numbered 6, after V lost 9 bases and J lost 5 bases. CDR3 size: 14 residues. Germline CDR1 KGHDR, CDR2 SFDVKD. CDR3 in amino acids: CATLRDRGNNEQFF. CDR3 in DNA: TGTGCCACCCTCCGGGACAGGGGAAACAATGAGCAGTTCTTC.

This clone appeared once. The genes are TRBV5-1 and TRBJ2-7, with 7 bases aligning to TRBD1. Germline V CDR1 and CDR2: SGHRS, YFSETQ. This CDR3 has 15 residues. V shed 0 bases and J 3 bases; nucleotides not matched to a gene: 6. The CDR3 DNA reads as TGCGCCAGCAGCTTGGAGCAGGGGGATGTCTACGAGCAGTACTTC. Translation gives CASSLEQGDVYEQYF.

The genes are TRBV28 and TRBJ2-7; TRBD1 matches at 9 bases. V was clipped by 0 bases and J by 2 bases; unmatched bases: 8. The germline CDR1 and CDR2 sequences are MDHEN and SYDVKM. This CDR3 contains 17 residues. Here the CDR3 reads CASSLWDRGIGAYEQYF. CDR3 DNA: TGTGCCAGCAGTTTATGGGACAGGGGCATTGGCGCCTACGAGCAGTACTTC.

This clone appeared a single time. The chain is built from TRBV9 and TRBJ2-7; perhaps TRBD2 as D (8 bases). This CDR3 comprises 14 residues. Germline V CDR1 and CDR2: SGDLS, YYNGEE. V was pared by 4 bases and J by 11 bases, with 22 bases between. Here the CDR3 reads CASSPTGGGSLKYF. CDR3 nucleotides: TGTGCCAGCAGCCCGACGGGAGGGGGCTCGTTGAAGTACTTC.

V and J are TRBV28 and TRBJ2-2, with TRBD1 matching over 7 bases. V trimming: 3 bases; J trimming: 4 bases; junction bases outside the gene matches: 8. CDR1 is MDHEN, CDR2 SYDVKM, per germline. This CDR3 is built from 16 residues. The CDR3 DNA reads as TGTGCCAGCAGTTTCTCCCCGACAGGGCCCACCGGGGAGCTGTTTTTT. Translated, it gives CASSFSPTGPTGELFF.

V and J are TRBV24-1 and TRBJ1-2; possibly TRBD1 for D (5 bases). Germline CDR1 KGHDR, CDR2 SFDVKD. Trimming cost V 2 bases and J 2 bases, with 8 bases left between them. This CDR3 is built from 14 residues. CDR3: CATSDSGRNYGYTF. As DNA, the CDR3 is TGTGCCACCAGTGATTCAGGGCGGAACTATGGCTACACCTTC.

This clone came up a few times. J is TRBJ1-5 and V is TRBV28, with D unclear. CDR3 length: 10 amino acids. Germline V gene lookup returns CDR1 MDHEN and CDR2 SYDVKM. V lost 7 bases to trimming and J lost 7 bases, with 5 bases between them. Here the CDR3 reads CASNSQPQHF. Written as DNA, the CDR3 is TGTGCCAGCAACTCACAGCCCCAGCATTTT.

J is TRBJ2-5 and V is TRBV6-2 or TRBV6-3; possibly TRBD1 for D (5 bases). The CDR3 contains 14 residues. Germline CDR1 MNHEY, CDR2 SVGEGT. V was trimmed by 5 bases and J by 5 bases, leaving 15 bases between them. The CDR3 region is CASSPVGAAETQYF. CDR3 sequence (DNA): TGTGCCAGCAGTCCGGTTGGGGCGGCGGAGACCCAGTACTTC.

The chain is built from TRBV5-4 and TRBJ2-7, with 7 bases aligning to TRBD2. The germline V gene has CDR1 SGHNT and CDR2 YYREEE (reference sequence). CDR3 length equals 15 residues. Trimming took 2 bases from V and 6 from J; bases not matched to a gene: 11. CDR3 loop: CASSFGGEGLGEQYF. The CDR3 DNA is TGTGCCAGCAGCTTTGGAGGGGAGGGCCTCGGCGAGCAGTACTTC.

The chain couples TRBV18 to TRBJ1-2; no clear D gene. There are 15 residues in the CDR3. V lost 3 bases to trimming and J lost 0 bases, with 11 bases between them. Germline assignment: CDR1 KGHSH and CDR2 LQKENI. The CDR3 region has the DNA TGTGCCAGCTCACCTAACAAACAAGCTAACTATGGCTACACCTTC. This codes for CASSPNKQANYGYTF.

This chain joins TRBV21-1 and TRBJ1-6. TRBV21-1 is a pseudogene locus. CDR3 length: 13 residues. CDR3 region: CASSRVDNSPLHF. Here the CDR3 DNA reads TGTGCCAGCAGCCGGGTCGATAATTCACCCCTCCACTTT.

The chain joins TRBV5-1 to TRBJ1-2; no firm D call. Trimming removed 0 bases from V and 8 bases from J, with 14 bases in between. CDR1 and CDR2 (germline): SGHRS, YFSETQ. The CDR3 totals 14 residues. The CDR3 region has the DNA TGCGCCAGCAGCTTGGAGGCCGGGGTTGGAGGCTACACCTTC. It encodes CASSLEAGVGGYTF.

The chain links TRBV19 to TRBJ1-1, with 8 bases lining up with TRBD1. Per the germline V gene, CDR1 is LNHDA and CDR2 is SQIVND (reference sequence). Trimming took 4 bases from V and 2 from J; bases not matched to a gene: 6. The CDR3 consists of 15 residues. This CDR3 is CASSRRTGTNTEAFF. CDR3 DNA: TGTGCCAGTAGTAGAAGGACAGGGACAAACACTGAAGCTTTCTTT.

The rearrangement joins TRBV7-8 to TRBJ2-5, with 7 bases identical to TRBD1. J lost 5 bases, V lost 1 base, and 4 bases had no gene match. In germline, CDR1 is SGHVS, CDR2 FQNEAQ. This CDR3 is 14 amino acids long. Here the CDR3 DNA reads TGTGCCAGCAGCTTAGTGGGCAGGGGGGAGACCCAGTACTTC. This gives the protein CASSLVGRGETQYF.

On this clone: This sample also contains other DNA sequences that code for the same CDR3. The CDR3, as DNA: TGCGCCAGCAGCTTGGCTTTAGCGGGATCTTACGAGCAGTACTTC. Translation gives CASSLALAGSYEQYF. The chain combines TRBV5-1 with TRBJ2-7; TRBD2 agrees at 8 bases. The CDR3 is 15 amino acids. V lost 0 bases to trimming and J lost 4 bases; unmatched junction nucleotides: 6. Germline-derived CDR1 and CDR2 are SGHRS and YFSETQ.

In this sample, this clone turned up once. This chain links TRBV5-1 with TRBJ2-7; the D is unclear. Trimming cost V 0 bases and J 4 bases, with 8 bases left between them. Germline CDR1 is SGHRS and CDR2 is YFSETQ. CDR3 length equals 13 residues. CDR3 in DNA: TGCGCCAGCAGCTTGGGTGGCGGATACGAGCAGTACTTC. This codes for CASSLGGGYEQYF.

This clone was detected only once. This sequence joins TRBV19 and TRBJ2-3; TRBD2 is a possible D gene (5 bases). The V and J ends lost 6 bases and 1 base respectively, with 17 bases between them. Germline V gives CDR1 LNHDA, CDR2 SQIVND (reference sequence). The CDR3 contains 16 residues. Written as DNA, the CDR3 is TGTGCCAGTAGCCCCAGGACGGGGAAAGGCACAGATACGCAGTATTTT. Translated, it gives CASSPRTGKGTDTQYF. Filled out from reference TRBV19 and TRBJ2-3, the complete variable domain reads DGGITQSPKYLFRKEGQNVTLSCEQNLNHDAMYWYRQDPGQGLRLIYYSQIVNDFQKGDIAEGYSVSREKKESFPLTVTSAQKNPTAFYLCASSPRTGKGTDTQYFGPGTRLTVL.

The V gene is TRBV6-5, the J gene TRBJ1-2; D gene unclear. Germline V gene lookup returns CDR1 MNHEY and CDR2 SVGAGI. V lost 6 bases to trimming and J lost 3 bases, with 11 bases between them. CDR3 length equals 13 residues. The DNA of the CDR3 is TGTGCCAGCAGGCAACAGCGGTACTATGGCTACACCTTC. It encodes CASRQQRYYGYTF.

The rearrangement joins TRBV19 to TRBJ2-1; possible D gene TRBD2, 6 bases. The CDR3 is 12 amino acids. The ends were cut back, 6 bases at V and 10 bases at J, with 13 bases in the middle. In germline, CDR1 is LNHDA, CDR2 SQIVND (reference sequence). This CDR3 reads CASSRRTTEQFF. The CDR3 coding sequence is TGTGCCAGTAGCCGCCGGACTACCGAGCAGTTCTTC.

The rearrangement uses TRBV28 and TRBJ2-7; TRBD1 is a possible D gene (5 bases). The CDR3 totals 13 residues. Between the trimmed V and J ends, which lost 8 bases and 2 bases, there was a span of 13 bases. Germline V gene data show CDR1 as MDHEN and CDR2 as SYDVKM. DNA for the CDR3: TGTGCCAGCGGTGTGTGGACAACCTACGAGCAGTACTTC. As protein: CASGVWTTYEQYF. Full variable domain (missing parts from reference TRBV28 and TRBJ2-7): DVKVTQSSRYLVKRTGEKVFLECVQDMDHENMFWYRQDPGLGLRLIYFSYDVKMKEKGDIPEGYSVSREKKERFSLILESASTNQTSMYLCASGVWTTYEQYFGPGTRLTVT.

The chain has TRBV28 and TRBJ1-1, with unresolved D. The CDR3 covers 14 residues. Germline V CDR1 and CDR2: MDHEN, SYDVKM. V lost 3 bases, J lost 1 base, and 9 bases lay in between. As DNA, the CDR3 is TGTGCCAGCAGTTTCTCCGGGAAGAACACTGAAGCTTTCTTT. Amino acid sequence: CASSFSGKNTEAFF.

The rearrangement links TRBV6-1 to TRBJ1-2; no firm D call. CDR1 MNHNS and CDR2 SASEGT come from the germline V gene. CDR3 length: 12 amino acids. Trimming pared 3 bases from V and 7 bases from J, leaving 9 bases between. The DNA for the CDR3 is TGTGCCAGCAGTGACGGTCCTAGTGGCTACACCTTC. Translating gives CASSDGPSGYTF.

This clone appeared once. The chain couples TRBV7-2 to TRBJ2-7, with 7 bases lining up with TRBD1. From germline, CDR1 is SGHTA and CDR2 FQGNSA. The CDR3 extends over 14 amino acids. Germline trimming cut 1 base from V and 4 bases from J; bases unmatched to any gene: 4. The CDR3 DNA reads TGTGCCAGCAGCTTAGTGGGACAGAGGTACGAGCAGTACTTC. As protein: CASSLVGQRYEQYF.

V is TRBV24-1 and J is TRBJ2-3; 11 bases align to TRBD2. Germline trimming cut 1 base from V and 4 bases from J; bases unmatched to any gene: 9. The CDR3 has 18 amino acids. Germline V gene lookup returns CDR1 KGHDR and CDR2 SFDVKD. The CDR3 loop reads CATSDFPLLAGAADTQYF. DNA of the CDR3: TGTGCCACCAGTGATTTCCCCTTACTAGCGGGAGCAGCAGATACGCAGTATTTT.

The chain is built from TRBV2 and TRBJ1-1; D may be TRBD1 (5 bases). The CDR3 sequence is 13 residues long. V dropped 6 bases and J dropped 8 bases, with 16 bases sitting between them. Germline V gives CDR1 SNHLY, CDR2 FYNNEI. CDR3 coding DNA: TGTGCCAGCAGGGGAAACGGGGGGAACGAAGCTTTCTTT. The encoded protein is CASRGNGGNEAFF.

Comments on this clone: The same CDR3 also results from other DNA sequences found in this sample. The chain has TRBV27 and TRBJ2-7, with 10 bases identical to TRBD2. J gave up 2 bases and V 3 bases, and 10 bases lay outside the gene matches. The CDR3 consists of 17 residues. Germline CDR1 is MNHEY and CDR2 is SMNVEV (reference sequence). The CDR3 DNA follows: TGTGCCAGCAGTTTTTGGCCTAGCGGGAGCTCAACCTACGAGCAGTACTTC. Protein: CASSFWPSGSSTYEQYF.

Details on this clone: The junction shows a germline mismatch at one end, possibly a read error. The chain carries TRBV7-7 and TRBJ2-3; 7 nucleotides line up with TRBD2. This CDR3 comprises 15 residues. The germline gives CDR1 SSHAT, CDR2 FNYEAQ (reference sequence). For the CDR3, the DNA is TGTGCTAGCAGCCCTGGGGGGGGGAGCACAGATACGCAGTATTTT. Its protein is CASSPGGGSTDTQYF.